This T cell receptor (beta chain) was identified during a study of blood T cells in healthy people across ages. Every sample had a minimum of 7 million PBMCs isolated. The CDR3 is 13 amino acids. The germline gives CDR1 MGHDK, CDR2 SYGVNS. The V end lost 2 bases, the J end lost 8 bases, and 12 bases lay between the germline ends. This clonotype has only a few counts. A J-beta primer mix and a sample-barcoded 5' primer were used in a second PCR of roughly 6 to 11 cycles. In TCRdb, the 5' RACE reads were re-called with MiXCR into one record per CDR3 protein. Counted here are about 1.1 million distinct CDR3 sequences, around two fifths occurring once; the ten biggest clones make up around 13%.

The material sequenced was blood. The rearrangement links TRBV25-1 to TRBJ1-1; D unclear. This receptor was identified in a man aged 18 to 35 in good health. In DNA form, the CDR3 reads TGTGCCAGCAGTGAAGAACCTAAGATCGAAGCTTTCTTT. This translates into CASSEEPKIEAFF.